Reported below is one T cell receptor beta chain. Its antigen is currently unknown. The data originate from a study of blood T cells in healthy people across ages. General study results and limits: Any conclusive comparison of naive versus antigen-experienced cells was prevented by using unsorted PBMCs. More naive CD4+ cells and higher diversity were found in long-lived than in aged donors.

With a J-beta primer mix and a sample-barcoded 5' primer, a second PCR ran about 7 to 11 cycles. MiXCR, applied by TCRdb to the 5' RACE reads, yields one record per CDR3 protein. Of about 1.1 million distinct CDR3 sequences listed, 35% to 40% are singletons. Germline CDR1 is DFQATT and CDR2 is SNEGSKA (reference sequence). The CDR3 contains 13 residues. Trimming cost V 4 bases and J 5 bases; bases outside gene matches: 4. This clonotype originated in a young man in good health. The chain carries TRBV20-1 and TRBJ1-4; 7 nucleotides align to TRBD1. Sequenced material: blood. CDR3 coding DNA: TGCAGTGCTACGGACAGGATCAATGAAAAACTGTTTTTT. This sequence encodes CSATDRINEKLFF.